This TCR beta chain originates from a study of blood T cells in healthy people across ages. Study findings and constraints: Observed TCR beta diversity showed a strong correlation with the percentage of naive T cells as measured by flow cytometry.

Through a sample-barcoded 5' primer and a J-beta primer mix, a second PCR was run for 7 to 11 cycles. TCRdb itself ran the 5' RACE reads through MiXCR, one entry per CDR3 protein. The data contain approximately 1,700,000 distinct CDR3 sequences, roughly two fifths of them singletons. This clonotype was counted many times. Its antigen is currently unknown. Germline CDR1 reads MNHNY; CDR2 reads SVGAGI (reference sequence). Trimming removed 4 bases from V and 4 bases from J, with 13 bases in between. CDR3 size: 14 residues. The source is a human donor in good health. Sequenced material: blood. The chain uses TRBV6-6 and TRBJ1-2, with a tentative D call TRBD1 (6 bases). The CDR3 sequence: CASSSTGIGYGYTF. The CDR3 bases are TGTGCCAGCAGTTCCACAGGGATCGGCTATGGCTACACCTTC.